This TCR beta chain was sequenced for a study of T cell responses to AZD1222 COVID-19 vaccine. Study-wide results and limits: Distributed over spike, vaccine-associated CD4 TCRs predominated at 160-218 and 743-854. Compared with day 0, the breadth and depth of the Spike-specific TCR repertoire rose significantly after two doses of AZD1222. Just 5 or 6 AZD1222 recipients tested seropositive at baseline.

The CDR3 runs to 14 residues. The J segment lost 2 bases and the V segment lost 6 bases, leaving 5 bases of the junction unmatched. In germline, CDR1 is SEHNR, CDR2 FQNEAQ (reference sequence). The table lists this clone with a few counts. What it recognizes is unknown. Clones were sequenced by immunoSEQ multiplex PCR, and TCRdb holds only the in-frame ones, with some missing. The sample lists fewer than 140,000 clones, less than 95% occurring once. The sample in question was peripheral blood, obtained 28 days after the second AZD1222 dose. The clonotype was recovered from an adult who received the AZD1222 COVID-19 vaccine. V and J are TRBV7-9 and TRBJ2-5, with 8 bases lining up with TRBD1. CDR3 coding DNA: TGTGCCAGCAGTTTCGGACAGGGACAAGAGACCCAGTACTTC. Translated: CASSFGQGQETQYF.